This T cell receptor (beta chain) came from a study of cytomegalovirus exposure and HLA in healthy donors. Across the whole study: The use of the same platform for the 95 to 150 validation repertoires and the 600 to 700 first-cohort repertoires was reported by a later analysis.

A note on this clone: Antigen unknown.

The CDR3 loop spans 13 amino acids. Germline CDR1 reads MNHEY; CDR2 reads SMNVEV (reference sequence). Trimming took off 8 bases at V and 1 base at J, with 11 bases between the two ends. TCRdb keeps only in-frame clones here, not all; method: immunoSEQ multiplex PCR. There are approximately 150,000 clones in the sample; around four fifths occur only once, and about 2.1% lies in the top ten. General observations from the study: The authors listed 164 TCR beta chains as cytomegalovirus-associated.

Sequencing was done on a sample of PBMCs. The V and J genes are TRBV27 and TRBJ2-5; D is unresolved. This clonotype was sampled from a man younger than 45 in good health and CMV-seropositive. The CDR3 DNA is TGTGCCAGCGGCCCCCTCTTCCAAGAGACCCAGTACTTC. Protein: CASGPLFQETQYF.